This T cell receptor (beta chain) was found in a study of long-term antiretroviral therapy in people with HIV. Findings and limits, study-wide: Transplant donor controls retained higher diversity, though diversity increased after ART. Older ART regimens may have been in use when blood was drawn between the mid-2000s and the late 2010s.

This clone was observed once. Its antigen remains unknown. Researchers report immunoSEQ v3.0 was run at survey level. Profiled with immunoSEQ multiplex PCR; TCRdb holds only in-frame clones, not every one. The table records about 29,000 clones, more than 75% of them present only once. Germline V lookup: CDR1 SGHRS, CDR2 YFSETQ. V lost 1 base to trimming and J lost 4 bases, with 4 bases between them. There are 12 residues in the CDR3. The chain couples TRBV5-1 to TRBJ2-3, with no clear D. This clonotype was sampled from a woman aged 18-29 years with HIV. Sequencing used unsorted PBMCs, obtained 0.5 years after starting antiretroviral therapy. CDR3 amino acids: CASSLRPDTQYF. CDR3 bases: TGCGCCAGCAGCTTGAGGCCAGATACGCAGTATTTT.